The 17 T cell receptor beta chains below come from one sample, sequenced in a study of response to subunit inactivated influenza vaccine. A single record per CDR3 protein comes from TCRdb applying MiXCR to the RT-PCR reads. The sample records around 710,000 distinct CDR3 sequences, approximately 13% being singletons. Sequenced here: PBMCs from blood, sampled approximately 15 days before vaccination. These receptors came from a man aged 50-59 years who received an inactivated influenza vaccine.

V usage is TRBV7-9 and J usage is TRBJ1-2, with D uncertain. This CDR3 has 13 amino acids. CDR1 is SEHNR and CDR2 is FQNEAQ in the germline V gene (reference sequence). V dropped 1 base and J dropped 6 bases, with 9 bases sitting between them. Here the CDR3 DNA reads TGTGCCAGCAGCTTAGTTTGGGGAGATGGCTACACCTTC. This sequence encodes CASSLVWGDGYTF.

The chain couples TRBV20-1 to TRBJ1-4; no firm D call. The CDR3 loop spans 15 amino acids. In germline, CDR1 is DFQATT, CDR2 SNEGSKA (reference sequence). The V gene lost 0 bases and the J gene lost 3 bases, with 11 bases spanning the gap. The CDR3, as DNA: TGCAGTGCTAGAGATTTACAGAAGCCTAATGAAAAACTGTTTTTT. Translated, it gives CSARDLQKPNEKLFF.

The chain carries TRBV20-1 and TRBJ1-5; D gene ambiguous. CDR1 DFQATT and CDR2 SNEGSKA come from the germline V gene (reference sequence). Trimming removed 4 bases from V and 7 bases from J, with 17 bases in between. The CDR3 totals 14 residues. For the CDR3, the DNA is TGCAGTGCTACCGGGCAGGCGACGGGCCAGCCCCAGCATTTT. Protein product: CSATGQATGQPQHF.

CDR3 amino acids: CASSPGLAGGPITGELFF. CDR3 sequence (DNA): TGCGCCAGCAGCCCCGGACTAGCGGGAGGGCCTATCACCGGGGAGCTGTTTTTT. The rearrangement uses TRBV4-3 and TRBJ2-2; TRBD2 matches 15 bases. Germline V gives CDR1 LGHNA, CDR2 YSLEER. V lost 4 bases to trimming and J lost 4 bases; unmatched junction nucleotides: 7. The CDR3 totals 18 residues.

This chain's CDR3 is CASSHPQTGRLAYNEQFF. For the CDR3, the DNA is TGTGCCAGCAGCCACCCCCAGACAGGGCGGTTAGCCTACAATGAGCAGTTCTTC. The rearrangement uses TRBV14 and TRBJ2-1; 7 nucleotides match TRBD1. This CDR3 region has 18 residues. CDR1 is SGHDN, CDR2 FVKESK, per germline. V shed 3 bases and J 2 bases; nucleotides not matched to a gene: 13.

In this sample, this clonotype turned up a few times. The chain carries TRBV20-1 and TRBJ2-7, with 8 bases matching TRBD1. In germline, CDR1 is DFQATT, CDR2 SNEGSKA (reference sequence). Germline trimming cut 3 bases from V and 5 bases from J; bases unmatched to any gene: 9. This CDR3 comprises 14 residues. The CDR3 region has the DNA TGCAGTGCTAGTCTCCGACAGGGGTGGGACGAGCAGTACTTC. Translated: CSASLRQGWDEQYF.

The chain combines TRBV27 with TRBJ2-3; TRBD2 agrees at 8 bases. Per the germline V gene, CDR1 is MNHEY and CDR2 is SMNVEV (reference sequence). V was clipped by 0 bases and J by 4 bases; unmatched bases: 15. The CDR3 contains 19 residues. The CDR3 region has the DNA TGTGCCAGCAGTTTATCGCCTGCCCCGACTAGCGAAGGCGCAGATACGCAGTATTTT. Its translation is CASSLSPAPTSEGADTQYF.

The table lists this clonotype with many counts. The chain couples TRBV7-9 to TRBJ2-1; D may be TRBD1 or TRBD2 (5 bases each). V lost 0 bases and J lost 5, with 5 bases in between. The germline V gene has CDR1 SEHNR and CDR2 FQNEAQ (reference sequence). This CDR3 is 13 amino acids long. The CDR3 spells CASSLAGHNEQFF. The CDR3, as DNA: TGTGCCAGCAGCTTAGCGGGACACAATGAGCAGTTCTTC.

This clonotype has a count of ten or more. The chain couples TRBV5-1 to TRBJ1-3; D not certain. The CDR3 spans 17 residues. V shed 0 bases and J shed 0 bases, with 13 bases lying between them. Germline V CDR1 and CDR2: SGHRS, YFSETQ. The CDR3 reads CASSLEQRGPSGNTIYF. CDR3 sequence (DNA): TGCGCCAGCAGCTTGGAGCAGCGCGGACCCTCTGGAAACACCATATATTTT.

V gene TRBV4-3 combines with J gene TRBJ2-2; D is perhaps TRBD2 (5 bases). CDR1 and CDR2 from the germline V gene are LGHNA and YSLEER. CDR3 length equals 15 residues. V was pared by 0 bases and J by 6 bases, with 11 bases between. The CDR3 reads CASSQDSREPGELFF. The CDR3 nucleotides read TGCGCCAGCAGCCAAGATAGTCGGGAACCCGGGGAGCTGTTTTTT.

A few counts support this clonotype. The chain combines TRBV4-3 with TRBJ2-7, with D unresolved. V lost 0 bases and J lost 3, with 12 bases in between. The CDR3 has 15 amino acids. Germline V gene lookup returns CDR1 LGHNA and CDR2 YSLEER. The CDR3 DNA reads TGCGCCAGCAGCCAAGATTTTCTGGCAGACTACGAGCAGTACTTC. It codes for CASSQDFLADYEQYF.

Notes on this clonotype: The DNA is omitted, as the CDR3 cannot be located on it reliably, and the CDR3 follows TCRdb's listing. This chain joins TRBV21-1 and TRBJ2-7; TRBD1, as called in the table, went unchecked against the DNA. TRBV21-1 is a recognized pseudogene. The CDR3 is 15 amino acids long, termini counted. The CDR3 here is CASSKVGQGSYEQYF.

In its sample, this clonotype was seen a few times. The chain has TRBV20-1 and TRBJ2-3; D possibly corresponds to TRBD2 (6 bases). Per the germline V gene, CDR1 is DFQATT and CDR2 is SNEGSKA (reference sequence). The CDR3 runs to 12 residues. V lost 3 bases, J lost 10 bases, and 14 bases lay in between. The CDR3 spells CSASGGRLSQYF. CDR3 in DNA: TGCAGTGCTAGTGGAGGGAGACTTTCGCAGTATTTT.

The chain combines TRBV6-2 or TRBV6-3 with TRBJ2-4; D is ambiguous. V gave up 4 bases and J gave up 5 bases, with 3 bases separating them. CDR3 length equals 11 residues. The germline CDR1 and CDR2 sequences are MNHEY and SVGEGT. The CDR3 sequence is CASSSQNIQYF. The CDR3 nucleotides are TGTGCCAGCAGTTCTCAAAACATTCAGTACTTC.

This clonotype turned up a few times. The chain links TRBV7-2 to TRBJ1-1; D gene uncertain. Trimming stripped 2 bases from V and 0 bases from J, with 7 bases between. The germline V gene encodes CDR1 SGHTA and CDR2 FQGNSA. This CDR3 region has 14 residues. The CDR3 sequence is CASSLFSVNTEAFF. The CDR3 region has the DNA TGTGCCAGCAGCTTATTCAGCGTGAACACTGAAGCTTTCTTT.

The chain carries TRBV4-1 and TRBJ2-5; 9 bases match TRBD1. This CDR3 has 13 residues. The V segment lost 2 bases and the J segment 6 bases; nucleotides outside the gene matches: 1. Germline V gives CDR1 MGHRA, CDR2 YSYEKL. The DNA for the CDR3 is TGCGCCAGCAGCCAAACAGGGGGCAAGACCCAGTACTTC. Its protein is CASSQTGGKTQYF.

This clonotype was observed at least ten times. The chain joins TRBV18 to TRBJ2-4; D is undetermined. Germline CDR1 is KGHSH and CDR2 is LQKENI. This CDR3 has 14 residues. V was trimmed by 3 bases and J by 9 bases, leaving 15 bases between them. CDR3 nucleotides: TGTGCCAGCTCACCCCCGGCCCCTCGGGTCATTCAGTACTTC. It is translated as CASSPPAPRVIQYF.